This T cell receptor (beta chain) is drawn from a study of vaccination and CD4 T cells after COVID-19. Time point denoted: late sampling 161 to 241 days after vaccination in three convalescent patients. The germline CDR1 and CDR2 sequences are DFQATT and SNEGSKA (reference sequence). There are 13 residues in the CDR3. With V trimmed by 5 bases and J by 3 bases, 3 bases remained unmatched. Each CDR3 protein gets one entry after TCRdb re-called the PCR reads with MiXCR. The table includes 35,000 to 45,000 distinct CDR3 sequences, 35% to 40% detected once. The chain employs TRBV20-1 and TRBJ2-2; 7 positions agree with TRBD1. The sequences come from CD4+ T cells from blood, collected about 7 months after SARS-CoV-2 vaccination. The source of this sequence is a human donor who had recovered from COVID-19. CDR3 nucleotides: TGCAGTGCTGTCAGGGGGTACACCGGGGAGCTGTTTTTT. Amino acid sequence: CSAVRGYTGELFF.